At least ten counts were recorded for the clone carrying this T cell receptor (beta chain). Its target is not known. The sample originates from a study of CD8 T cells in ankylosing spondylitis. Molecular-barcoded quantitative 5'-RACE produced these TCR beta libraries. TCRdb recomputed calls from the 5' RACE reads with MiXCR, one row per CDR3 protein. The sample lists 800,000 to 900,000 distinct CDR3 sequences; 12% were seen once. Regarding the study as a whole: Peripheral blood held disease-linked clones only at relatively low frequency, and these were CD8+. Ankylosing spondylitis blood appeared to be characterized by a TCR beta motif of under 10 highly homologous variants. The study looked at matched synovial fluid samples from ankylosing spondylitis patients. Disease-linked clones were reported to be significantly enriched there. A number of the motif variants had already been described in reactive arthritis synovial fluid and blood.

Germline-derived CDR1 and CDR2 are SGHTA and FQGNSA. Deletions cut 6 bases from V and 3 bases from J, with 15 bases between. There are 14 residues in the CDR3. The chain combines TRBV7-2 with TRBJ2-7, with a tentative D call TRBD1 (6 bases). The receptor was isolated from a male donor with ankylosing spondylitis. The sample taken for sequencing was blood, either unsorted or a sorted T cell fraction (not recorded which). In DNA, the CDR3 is TGTGCCAGCAGTTCAAGGCTAGGGGGCTACGAGCAGTACTTC. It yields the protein CASSSRLGGYEQYF.